This record looks at one TCR beta chain sequence and its context. Per the original methods: Reference gene primers were amplified, and this amplification served to estimate nucleated cell counts. Libraries were prepared by immunoSEQ multiplex PCR; TCRdb keeps only in-frame clonotypes and omits some of them. V, J and clone size derive from that table, while D and trimming were established from the DNA sequence. Found here are tens of thousands of clones, 75% to 85% of them singletons; the top ten hold around 15%. This entry belongs to a study of blood T cell repertoires in COVID-19. Whole-study context: Spain, Italy and the United States supplied samples that represented acute and convalescent COVID-19. PBMCs, B-cell-depleted T cells, or T cells provided the cDNA or gDNA that made up the material.

Trimming removed 6 bases from V and 4 bases from J, with 15 bases in between. Germline CDR1 reads LNHDA; CDR2 reads SQIVND (reference sequence). There are 15 residues in the CDR3. The receptor was derived from a human donor in a cohort sampled during active COVID-19. The chain uses TRBV19 and TRBJ1-4; D might be TRBD1 (5 bases). Sequencing used peripheral blood. CDR3 nucleotides: TGTGCCAGTAGACGATCAGGGCTGAGTAATGAAAAACTGTTTTTT. This sequence encodes CASRRSGLSNEKLFF.